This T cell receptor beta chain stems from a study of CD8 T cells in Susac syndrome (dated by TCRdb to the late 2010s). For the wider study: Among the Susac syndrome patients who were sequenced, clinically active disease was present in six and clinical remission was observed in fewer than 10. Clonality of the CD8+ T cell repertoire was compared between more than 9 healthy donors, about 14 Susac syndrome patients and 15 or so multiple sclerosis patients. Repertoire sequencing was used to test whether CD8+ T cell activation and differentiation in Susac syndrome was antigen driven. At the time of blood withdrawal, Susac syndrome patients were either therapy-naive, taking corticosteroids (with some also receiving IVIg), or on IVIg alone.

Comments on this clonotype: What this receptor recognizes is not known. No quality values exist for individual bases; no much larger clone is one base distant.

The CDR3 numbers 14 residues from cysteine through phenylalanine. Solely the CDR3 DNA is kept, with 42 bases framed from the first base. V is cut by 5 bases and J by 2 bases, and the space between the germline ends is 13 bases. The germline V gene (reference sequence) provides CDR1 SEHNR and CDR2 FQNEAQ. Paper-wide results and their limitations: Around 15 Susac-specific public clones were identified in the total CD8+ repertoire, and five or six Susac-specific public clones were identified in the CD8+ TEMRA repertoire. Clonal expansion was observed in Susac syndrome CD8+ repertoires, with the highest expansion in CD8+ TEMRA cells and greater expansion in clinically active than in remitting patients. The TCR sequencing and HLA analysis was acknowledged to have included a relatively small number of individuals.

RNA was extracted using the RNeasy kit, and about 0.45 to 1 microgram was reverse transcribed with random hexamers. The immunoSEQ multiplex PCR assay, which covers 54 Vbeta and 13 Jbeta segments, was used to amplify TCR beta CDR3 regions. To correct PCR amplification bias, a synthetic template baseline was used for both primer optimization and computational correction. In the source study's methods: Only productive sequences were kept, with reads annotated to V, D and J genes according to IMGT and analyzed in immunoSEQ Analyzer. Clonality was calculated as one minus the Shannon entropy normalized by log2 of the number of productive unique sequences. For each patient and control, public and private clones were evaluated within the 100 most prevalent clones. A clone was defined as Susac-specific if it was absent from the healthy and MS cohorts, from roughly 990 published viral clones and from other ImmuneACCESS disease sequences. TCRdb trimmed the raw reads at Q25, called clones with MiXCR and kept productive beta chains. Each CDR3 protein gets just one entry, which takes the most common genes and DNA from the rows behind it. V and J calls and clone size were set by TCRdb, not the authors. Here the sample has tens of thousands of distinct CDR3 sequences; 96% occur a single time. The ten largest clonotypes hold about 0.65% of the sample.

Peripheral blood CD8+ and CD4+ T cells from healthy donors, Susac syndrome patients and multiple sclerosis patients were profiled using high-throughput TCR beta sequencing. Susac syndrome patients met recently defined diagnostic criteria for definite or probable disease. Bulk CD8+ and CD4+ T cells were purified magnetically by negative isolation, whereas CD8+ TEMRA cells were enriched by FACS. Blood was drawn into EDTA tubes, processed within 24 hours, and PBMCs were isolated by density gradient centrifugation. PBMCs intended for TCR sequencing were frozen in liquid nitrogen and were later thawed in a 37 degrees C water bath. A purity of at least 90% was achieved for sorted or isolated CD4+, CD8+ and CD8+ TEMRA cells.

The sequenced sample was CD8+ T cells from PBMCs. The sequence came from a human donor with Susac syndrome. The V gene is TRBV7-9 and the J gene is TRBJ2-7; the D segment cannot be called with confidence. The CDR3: CASSADGAPYEQYF. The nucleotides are TGTGCCAGCAGCGCGGACGGAGCTCCCTACGAGCAGTACTTC. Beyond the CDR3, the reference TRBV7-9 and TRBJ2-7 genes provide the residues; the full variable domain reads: DTGVSQNPRHKITKRGQNVTFRCDPISEHNRLYWYRQTLGQGPEFLTYFQNEAQLEKSRLLSDRFSAERPKGSFSTLEIQRTEQGDSAMYLCASSADGAPYEQYFGPGTRLTVT.